This T cell receptor (beta chain) was recorded in a study of radiation and T cells in renal cell carcinoma. TCRdb's table, derived via immunoSEQ multiplex PCR, lists solely in-frame clones and lacks some. The sample has approximately 150,000 clones, around 90% seen once. Time point of the sample: baseline pretreatment blood. Stated treatment: 15 Gy SBRT to primary tumor, nephrectomy 4 weeks later. CDR3 length equals 15 residues. Looked up from germline, CDR1 is SGHTS and CDR2 is YDEGEE. V was cut by 0 bases and J by 0 bases, with 8 bases left in between. This chain joins TRBV5-8 and TRBJ2-3; unclear D gene. This receptor was taken from a woman aged 70 to 79 with renal cell carcinoma. Sequenced here: blood, sampled from a patient whose treatment included radiotherapy and nephrectomy. The CDR3: CASSLVRTSTDTQYF. CDR3 bases: TGTGCCAGCAGCTTGGTCAGGACCAGCACAGATACGCAGTATTTT.